This T cell receptor beta chain was profiled in a study of T cell responses to AZD1222 COVID-19 vaccine (dated by TCRdb to the early 2020s). About the investigation overall: AZD1222 recipients whose second dose came at about 4 weeks and those whose second dose came at about 12 weeks were combined into one group, since spike-specific TCR depth and breadth did not differ between the two schedules. TCR sequencing was performed for about 250 trial participants, of whom approximately 200 were given two doses of AZD1222 and around 25 were given two doses of MenACWY control vaccine. Trial participants were enrolled by age into subgroups of 18-55, 56-69 and 70-plus years, and around 150, 28 and 57 TCR-sequenced participants, respectively, were included in these subgroups. Overall study outcomes, separate from this receptor: A significant rise in spike-specific TCR breadth and depth was observed after two AZD1222 doses relative to day 0 and relative to MenACWY recipients. The vaccine-associated CD4 TCRs covered the entire spike protein, and the dominant responses fell in regions 160-218 and 743-854. Conclusions about previously exposed vaccinees are limited because only a handful of AZD1222 recipients were SARS-CoV-2 seropositive at baseline. Nearly half of unique spike-specific TCRs reportedly recognized epitopes outside regions mutated in the B.1.351 and B.1.1.7 variants. Because no day 14 peak-response samples were available, the repertoires could be characterized only after the peak T cell response. The 56-69-year group was small, and its depth increase did not reach significance, likely because of low power. Most participants were white British and females outnumbered males, and the authors suggested that clonal diversity may have been underestimated.

This clone has a single count. Its antigen target is currently unknown. Within one base of it there is no much larger clone, and no base qualities were kept. Counted from cysteine to phenylalanine, this CDR3 has 13 amino acids. The CDR3 DNA has 39 bases and is translated from base 1. The germline V gene (reference sequence) supplies CDR1 LNHDA and CDR2 SQIVND. V loses 10 bases of germline sequence and J loses 5 bases, and the interval between the two ends is 15 bases. The CDR3 regions of human TCRbeta chains were subjected to immunosequencing. For the original study's pipeline: TCRs in the repertoires were compared against a reference library of SARS-CoV-2-specific TCRs that had been generated with the MIRA antigen-specificity platform. Breadth was defined as the fraction of unique TCRs that were SARS-CoV-2-associated, and depth was defined as the fraction of total T cells that were SARS-CoV-2-associated. Each spike-specific TCR was assigned to its reactive spike region and to a CD4 or CD8 class using the MIRA data. Log10-transformed breadth and depth values were compared by one-way ANOVA with Sidak's multiple comparisons tests. The source is immuneACCESS, and TCRdb retained only in-frame sequences with V and J called. Part of the clones is not carried over; for the studies checked, unresolved V genes explain less than half of this, and the remainder is unexplained. The V and J calls and clone size were taken over from that table, and D and trimming were inferred from the DNA. The sample includes about 130,000 clones, with roughly 85% observed a single time. Around 8% of the sample belongs to the ten largest clones.

The time point label here, explained by the study, means: baseline before first vaccination. Vaccinee samples were obtained from the UK trials COV001 and COV002, which included a single-blind randomized controlled phase 2/3 trial of AZD1222 (ChAdOx1 nCoV-19) in healthy adults. Trial participant PBMC samples were collected at day 0 and day 28 after the second dose for TCRbeta chain sequencing. The sequence is built from TRBV19 and TRBJ2-1, with a weak D call of TRBD2 (5 bases match). The sequencing here drew on peripheral blood, taken on day 0 of AZD1222 vaccination. The clonotype was recovered from an adult in good health. CDR3 sequence: CATTRPYNNEQFF. The nucleotide sequence reads as follows: TGTGCCACCACTAGGCCTTATAACAATGAGCAGTTCTTC. Extended through the reference TRBV19 and TRBJ2-1 proteins, this CDR3 yields the full variable domain: DGGITQSPKYLFRKEGQNVTLSCEQNLNHDAMYWYRQDPGQGLRLIYYSQIVNDFQKGDIAEGYSVSREKKESFPLTVTSAQKNPTAFYLCATTRPYNNEQFFGPGTRLTVL.